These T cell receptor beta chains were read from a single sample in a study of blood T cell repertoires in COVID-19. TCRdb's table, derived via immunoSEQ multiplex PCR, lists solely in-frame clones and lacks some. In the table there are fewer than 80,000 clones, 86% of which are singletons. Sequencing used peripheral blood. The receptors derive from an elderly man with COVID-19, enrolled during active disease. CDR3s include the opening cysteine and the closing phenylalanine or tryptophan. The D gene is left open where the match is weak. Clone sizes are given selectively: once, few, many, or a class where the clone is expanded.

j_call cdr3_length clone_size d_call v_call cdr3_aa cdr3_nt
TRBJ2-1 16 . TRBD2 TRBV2 CASSGTSGAIYNEQFF TGTGCCAGCAGTGGGACTAGCGGGGCGATCTACAATGAGCAGTTCTTC
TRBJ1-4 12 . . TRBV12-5 CASGLVEGKLFF TGTGCTAGTGGTTTAGTAGAGGGAAAACTGTTTTTT
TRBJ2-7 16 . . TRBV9 CASSVATGQDSYEQYF TGTGCCAGCAGCGTAGCTACAGGACAAGACTCCTACGAGCAGTACTTC
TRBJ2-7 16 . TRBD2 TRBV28 CASSRFSGGSSYEQYF TGTGCCAGCAGTCGCTTTAGCGGGGGAAGCTCCTACGAGCAGTACTTC
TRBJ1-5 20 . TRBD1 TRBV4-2 CASSQGRRDRLRDGNQPQHF TGTGCCAGCAGCCAAGGACGCCGGGACAGGCTAAGGGATGGCAATCAGCCCCAGCATTTT
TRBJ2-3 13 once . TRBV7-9 CASSSPQGDTQYF TGTGCCAGCAGCTCCCCGCAGGGAGATACGCAGTATTTT
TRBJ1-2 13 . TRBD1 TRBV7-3 CASSETGGGGYTF TGTGCCAGCAGCGAAACAGGGGGCGGTGGCTACACCTTC
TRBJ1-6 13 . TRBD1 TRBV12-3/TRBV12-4 CASSGQVNSPLHF TGTGCCAGCTCCGGACAGGTGAATTCACCCCTCCACTTT
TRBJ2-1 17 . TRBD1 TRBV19 CASSIDWGQGDYNEQFF TGTGCCAGTAGTATAGATTGGGGACAGGGAGATTACAATGAGCAGTTCTTC
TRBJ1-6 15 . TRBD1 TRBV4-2 CASSQDTGAASPLHF TGTGCCAGCAGCCAAGATACAGGGGCGGCTTCACCCCTCCACTTT
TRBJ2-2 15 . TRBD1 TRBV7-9 CASSSGQMNTGELFF TGTGCCAGCAGCTCGGGACAGATGAACACCGGGGAGCTGTTTTTT
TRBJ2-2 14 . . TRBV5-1 CASSLTYGARELFF TGCGCCAGCAGCTTGACTTATGGGGCCAGGGAGCTGTTTTTT
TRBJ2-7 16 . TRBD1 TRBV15 CATSREGTGGFYEQYF TGTGCCACCAGCAGAGAAGGGACAGGGGGCTTCTACGAGCAGTACTTC
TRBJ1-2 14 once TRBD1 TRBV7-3 CASSLTPGGDGYTF TGTGCCAGCAGCTTAACGCCAGGGGGCGATGGCTACACCTTC
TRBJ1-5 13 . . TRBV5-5 CASRAEFNQPQHF TGTGCCAGCAGGGCGGAGTTCAATCAGCCCCAGCATTTT
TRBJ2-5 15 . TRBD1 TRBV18 CASSPPAGGGETQYF TGTGCCAGCTCACCACCGGCAGGGGGTGGAGAGACCCAGTACTTC
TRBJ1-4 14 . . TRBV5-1 CASSFGGGYEKLFF TGCGCCAGCAGCTTTGGGGGCGGCTATGAAAAACTGTTTTTT
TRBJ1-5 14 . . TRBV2 CASSQTGSNQPQHF TGTGCCAGCAGTCAAACAGGATCCAATCAGCCCCAGCATTTT
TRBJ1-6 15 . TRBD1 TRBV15 CATSTTGGQASPLHF TGTGCCACCAGCACGACAGGGGGACAGGCTTCACCCCTCCACTTT
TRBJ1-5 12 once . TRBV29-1 CSVGSGNQPQHF TGCAGCGTTGGGTCGGGGAATCAGCCCCAGCATTTT
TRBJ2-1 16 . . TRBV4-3 CASSQDMRFSYNEQFF TGCGCCAGCAGCCAAGATATGCGGTTCTCCTACAATGAGCAGTTCTTC
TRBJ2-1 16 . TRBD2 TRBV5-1 CASSLQPGLALNEQFF TGCGCCAGCAGCTTGCAGCCGGGACTAGCCCTCAATGAGCAGTTCTTC